Listed below are T cell receptor beta chains from one sample, sequenced in a study of T cell repertoires in cytomegalovirus infection. MiXCR was run by TCRdb on the reads, yielding one entry per CDR3 protein. This table holds some 700,000 distinct CDR3 sequences, roughly 36% found once. No antigen has been assigned to these receptors. The material was cultured PBMCs, obtained from culture after CMV antigen stimulation. The origin of the receptors is a human donor in good health (CMV status not recorded). Some clones in this sample may be carry-over from other donors' samples. Each CDR3 is given with its conserved first and last residue. D genes are given only for firm matches. The size entry is marked missing in some rows and otherwise reads once, few, many or a size class.

TRBV7-2	TRBJ2-2	TRBD2	many	CASSLYPGGSTGELFF	TGTGCCAGCAGCTTATACCCGGGGGGTAGCACCGGGGAGCTGTTTTTT
TRBV11-2	TRBJ1-5	-	-	CASSFQGINQPQHF	TGTGCCAGCAGCTTTCAAGGGATCAATCAGCCCCAGCATTTT
TRBV5-5	TRBJ2-1	-	few	CASSLGTSGTFSEQFF	TGTGCCAGCAGCTTGGGTACCAGCGGGACATTCAGTGAGCAGTTCTTC
TRBV7-2	TRBJ2-7	TRBD2	many	CASSQTSGSWGYEQYF	TGTGCCAGCAGCCAAACTAGCGGGAGCTGGGGCTACGAGCAGTACTTC
TRBV5-4	TRBJ2-5	-	-	CASSLDAGRETQYF	TGTGCCAGCAGCTTGGACGCAGGGCGGGAGACCCAGTACTTC
TRBV28	TRBJ1-1	TRBD1	few	CASSPPGQGLVMNTEAFF	TGTGCCAGCAGCCCTCCGGGACAGGGTTTGGTAATGAACACTGAAGCTTTCTTT
TRBV6-8	TRBJ1-5	TRBD1	few	CASSYKDTGGAGQPQHF	TGTGCCAGCAGTTATAAAGATACAGGGGGCGCGGGTCAGCCCCAGCATTTT
TRBV7-6	TRBJ1-1	TRBD1	few	CAIQTGTNTEAFF	TGTGCCATCCAGACAGGGACTAACACTGAAGCTTTCTTT
TRBV20-1	TRBJ1-1	-	few	CSARDLIGRINEAFF	TGCAGTGCTAGAGATCTGATCGGGCGTATCAACGAAGCTTTCTTT
TRBV27	TRBJ2-3	-	-	CASREDRNTDTQYF	TGTGCCAGCAGAGAAGACAGGAACACAGATACGCAGTATTTT
TRBV7-8	TRBJ1-1	TRBD1	few	CASSLVKGQVNTEAFF	TGTGCCAGCAGCTTAGTGAAGGGACAGGTGAACACTGAAGCTTTCTTT
TRBV28	TRBJ2-7	-	few	CASSLIGGRKGIYEQYF	TGTGCCAGCAGTTTAATCGGGGGGCGGAAGGGAATTTACGAGCAGTACTTC
TRBV19	TRBJ1-6	TRBD1	-	CASAVTGGYSPLHF	TGTGCCAGCGCGGTCACAGGGGGTTATTCACCCCTCCACTTT
TRBV2	TRBJ2-5	-	-	CASLRSGEDETQYF	TGTGCCAGCCTACGGTCAGGGGAAGATGAGACCCAGTACTTC
TRBV12-3/TRBV12-4	TRBJ2-7	-	-	CANWRPGANSYEQYF	TGTGCCAACTGGAGGCCTGGAGCTAACTCCTACGAGCAGTACTTC
TRBV4-3	TRBJ1-1	-	once	CASSQVGGRDEAFF	TGCGCCAGCAGCCAAGTAGGCGGCAGAGATGAAGCTTTCTTT
TRBV19	TRBJ2-1	-	few	CASSGDTVLGEQFF	TGTGCCAGTAGTGGGGACACGGTTTTGGGTGAGCAGTTCTTC
TRBV11-2	TRBJ2-3	TRBD2	-	CASSLGIAGMRTDTQYF	TGTGCCAGCAGCTTAGGAATAGCGGGAATGCGCACAGATACGCAGTATTTT
TRBV20-1	TRBJ2-3	-	once	CSARDQSARFSTDTQYF	TGCAGTGCTAGAGATCAGAGCGCAAGGTTTAGCACAGATACGCAGTATTTT
TRBV7-6	TRBJ2-1	TRBD2	-	CASSLAWRGAYNEQFF	TGTGCCAGCAGCTTAGCTTGGCGGGGGGCCTACAATGAGCAGTTCTTC
TRBV29-1	TRBJ1-2	TRBD1	once	CSAITRQGANYGYTF	TGCAGCGCCATTACCCGACAGGGAGCTAACTATGGCTACACCTTC
TRBV15	TRBJ2-5	-	once	CATSSGPEETQYF	TGTGCCACCAGCAGCGGACCGGAAGAGACCCAGTACTTC
TRBV7-2	TRBJ2-1	-	few	CASSDGTVSYEQFF	TGTGCCAGCAGCGACGGAACTGTGAGTTATGAGCAGTTCTTC
TRBV5-4	TRBJ1-6	-	-	CASSLVDPHSPLHF	TGTGCCAGCAGCTTGGTGGATCCCCATTCACCCCTCCACTTT
TRBV20-1	TRBJ2-3	-	-	CSARDSGGRTDTQYF	TGCAGTGCTAGGGACTCGGGGGGCCGCACAGATACGCAGTATTTT
TRBV10-3	TRBJ1-2	-	-	CATETGGYGYTF	TGTGCCACCGAGACGGGAGGCTATGGCTACACCTTC
TRBV7-9	TRBJ2-5	-	-	CASRPSRGGETQYF	TGTGCCAGCAGACCAAGCAGGGGCGGAGAGACCCAGTACTTC
TRBV20-1	TRBJ2-3	-	few	CSARVAGTDTQYF	TGCAGTGCTAGGGTAGCGGGCACAGATACGCAGTATTTT
TRBV15	TRBJ2-1	TRBD2	-	CATSRDPIPGGNEQFF	TGTGCCACCAGCAGAGATCCTATTCCGGGAGGCAATGAGCAGTTCTTC